The rows below give T cell receptor beta chains drawn from one sample of a study of blood T cells in healthy people across ages. TCRdb re-derived calls from the 5' RACE reads in MiXCR, one entry per CDR3 protein. The sample shows about 1 million distinct CDR3 sequences, under 45% of them seen only once. Sample: blood. These receptors all stem from a woman aged 60-70 years in good health. CDR3s include the opening cysteine and the closing phenylalanine or tryptophan. A D gene is named only where the DNA matches it firmly. Clone size appears in some rows only: once, few, many, or a class for an expanded clone.

size	V	D	J	CDR3	DNA
once	TRBV12-3/TRBV12-4	.	TRBJ1-1	CASSLRRVNTEAFF	TGTGCCAGCAGTTTACGCAGGGTGAACACTGAAGCTTTCTTT
.	TRBV27	.	TRBJ2-3	CASSRDSLYTDTQYF	TGTGCCAGCAGTCGGGACTCCCTATACACAGATACGCAGTATTTT
many	TRBV7-9	.	TRBJ2-1	CASSLGRDNEQFF	TGTGCCAGCAGTTTAGGACGGGACAATGAGCAGTTCTTC
once	TRBV6-2/TRBV6-3	TRBD1	TRBJ1-6	CASSRDRRGSPLHF	TGTGCCAGCAGCCGGGACAGGAGGGGTTCACCCCTCCACTTT
.	TRBV4-1	.	TRBJ2-5	CASSQQGTETQYF	TGCGCCAGCAGCCAACAGGGGACAGAGACCCAGTACTTC
.	TRBV10-2	TRBD2	TRBJ2-7	CASQGGLAYEQYF	TGCGCTTCTCAGGGGGGACTAGCATACGAGCAGTACTTC
.	TRBV9	TRBD1	TRBJ2-5	CASSEQGEETQYF	TGTGCCAGCAGCGAACAGGGGGAAGAGACCCAGTACTTC
.	TRBV4-1	TRBD2	TRBJ2-1	CASSQALTSGRANEQFF	TGCGCCAGCAGCCAAGCCCTGACTAGCGGGAGAGCCAATGAGCAGTTCTTC
.	TRBV27	.	TRBJ2-7	CASSLTRAAHEQYF	TGTGCCAGCAGCCTAACACGGGCGGCCCACGAGCAGTACTTC
many	TRBV9	TRBD2	TRBJ2-1	CASSPGLVGYNEQFF	TGTGCCAGCAGCCCCGGACTAGTGGGCTACAATGAGCAGTTCTTC
.	TRBV7-9	.	TRBJ1-1	CASSSTGGLNTEAFF	TGTGCCAGCAGCTCCACGGGGGGGCTCAACACTGAAGCTTTCTTT
few	TRBV3-1	.	TRBJ2-1	CASSTSMSYNEQFF	TGTGCCAGCAGCACGTCGATGTCCTACAATGAGCAGTTCTTC
few	TRBV9	.	TRBJ2-5	CASSTGTEETQYF	TGTGCCAGCAGCACCGGGACCGAAGAGACCCAGTACTTC
once	TRBV9	.	TRBJ2-3	CASSGLTGGTDTQYF	TGTGCCAGCAGCGGTCTAACGGGAGGCACAGATACGCAGTATTTT
few	TRBV12-3/TRBV12-4	.	TRBJ1-5	CASSFPPGQPQHF	TGTGCCAGCAGTTTTCCCCCCGGTCAGCCCCAGCATTTT
.	TRBV11-2	.	TRBJ1-1	CASSTHRGEAFF	TGTGCCAGCAGCACCCACAGAGGAGAAGCTTTCTTT
.	TRBV4-1	.	TRBJ2-5	CASSHSRETQYF	TGCGCCAGCAGCCACTCGAGGGAGACCCAGTACTTC
few	TRBV29-1	.	TRBJ2-5	CSVEVNQETQYF	TGCAGCGTTGAGGTTAACCAAGAGACCCAGTACTTC
.	TRBV7-9	TRBD1	TRBJ1-1	CASSNRGSTEAFF	TGTGCCAGCAGTAACAGGGGTAGTACTGAAGCTTTCTTT
.	TRBV10-3	TRBD2	TRBJ2-3	CAISSREGNTDTQYF	TGTGCCATCAGCTCACGGGAGGGTAACACAGATACGCAGTATTTT
.	TRBV28	TRBD1	TRBJ2-3	CASTDRGLSTDTQYF	TGTGCCAGCACCGACAGGGGCCTCAGCACAGATACGCAGTATTTT
.	TRBV11-2	TRBD2	TRBJ2-1	CASSLRSGGLAGRGGSYNEQFF	TGTGCCAGCAGCTTAAGGTCCGGGGGACTAGCGGGAAGAGGAGGCTCCTACAATGAGCAGTTCTTC